One sample yielded the 10 T cell receptor beta chains listed below, sequenced in a study of T cell responses to AZD1222 COVID-19 vaccine. Generated by immunoSEQ multiplex PCR, the TCRdb table keeps only in-frame clones and is missing some. The sample lists tens of thousands of clones, roughly nine tenths occurring once. The source was peripheral blood, collected on day 0 of AZD1222 vaccination. The receptors shown here come from an adult in good health.

This chain uses TRBV7-9 with TRBJ2-5; 7 bases are shared with TRBD2. Germline CDR1 is SEHNR and CDR2 is FQNEAQ (reference sequence). J gave up 2 bases and V 7 bases, and 10 bases lay outside the gene matches. The CDR3 has 15 amino acids. The DNA for the CDR3 is TGTGCCAGCAACTCCCGGGAGGTAGGACAAGAGACCCAGTACTTC. It codes for CASNSREVGQETQYF.

Points on this clone: Compared with germline, one end of the junction differs, possibly owing to a read error. This chain connects TRBV18 to TRBJ1-4; perhaps TRBD1 as D (5 bases). The CDR3 is 12 amino acids. The germline V gene has CDR1 KGHSH and CDR2 LQKENI. The CDR3 loop reads CASSPRRGLWVF. The CDR3 DNA reads as TGTGCCAGCTCACCACGAAGGGGCCTGTGGGTTTTT.

The chain links TRBV9 to TRBJ1-2, with a weak D call TRBD1 (6 bases). Germline CDR1 reads SGDLS; CDR2 reads YYNGEE. Trimming took 4 bases from V and 0 from J, leaving 10 bases between them. There are 14 residues in the CDR3. The CDR3 region has the DNA TGTGCCAGCAGCACCGGACAGACTAACTATGGCTACACCTTC. Translating it yields CASSTGQTNYGYTF.

The V gene is TRBV5-6, the J gene TRBJ2-7, with 12 nucleotides matching TRBD2. J was trimmed by 6 bases and V by 0 bases; bases with no gene match: 4. The CDR3 loop spans 15 amino acids. CDR1 and CDR2 (germline): SGHDT, YYEEEE. The CDR3 DNA reads as TGTGCCAGCAGCTTGGTACTAGCGGGAGGAGGCGAGCAGTACTTC. It is translated as CASSLVLAGGGEQYF.

The chain recombines TRBV6-1 with TRBJ2-7, with 7 bases that match TRBD1. The trim removed 4 bases at V and 6 bases at J, leaving 18 bases unmatched. The CDR3 totals 17 residues. Per the germline V gene, CDR1 is MNHNS and CDR2 is SASEGT. The CDR3 loop is CASSGNSWAGGNSEQYF. CDR3 in DNA: TGTGCCAGCAGTGGTAACTCCTGGGCAGGGGGAAATAGCGAGCAGTACTTC.

In nucleotides, the CDR3 is TGTGCCAGCAGCTTAGGAGGGAATGAAGCTTTCTTT. It translates to CASSLGGNEAFF. This chain connects TRBV11-2 to TRBJ1-1; D gene uncertain. The V end lost 1 base, the J end lost 7 bases, and 7 bases lay between the germline ends. The CDR3 runs to 12 residues. CDR1 SGHAT and CDR2 FQNNGV come from the germline V gene. The full variable domain, in which reference TRBV11-2 and TRBJ1-1 provide the parts outside the CDR3, is EAGVAQSPRYKIIEKRQSVAFWCNPISGHATLYWYQQILGQGPKLLIQFQNNGVVDDSQLPKDRFSAERLKGVDSTLKIQPAKLEDSAVYLCASSLGGNEAFFGQGTRLTVV.

Only one count was recorded for this clone. The chain uses TRBV6-1 and TRBJ2-3; tentatively, D is TRBD1 or TRBD2 (7 bases each). Germline V gives CDR1 MNHNS, CDR2 SASEGT. CDR3 length: 17 amino acids. Trimming removed 2 bases from V and 4 bases from J, with 19 bases in between. DNA for the CDR3: TGTGCCAGCAGTGAATTAGGGGGCAGCGGGGTACCAGATACGCAGTATTTT. The encoded protein is CASSELGGSGVPDTQYF.

The rearrangement links TRBV6-5 to TRBJ1-1, with 7 bases matching TRBD1. V was pared by 6 bases and J by 2 bases, with 6 bases of the junction left unmatched. This CDR3 is built from 14 residues. Germline-derived CDR1 and CDR2 are MNHEY and SVGAGI. The CDR3 DNA is TGTGCCAGCAGCTTACAGGGGATCAACACTGAAGCTTTCTTT. It specifies CASSLQGINTEAFF.

This chain uses TRBV7-6 with TRBJ2-3; D is perhaps TRBD2 (5 bases). Per the germline V gene, CDR1 is SGHVS and CDR2 is FNYEAQ. The CDR3 runs to 13 residues. The V gene lost 3 bases and the J gene lost 4 bases, with 8 bases spanning the gap. The CDR3 spells CASSFEGADTQYF. The CDR3 DNA follows: TGTGCCAGCAGCTTTGAGGGCGCAGATACGCAGTATTTT.

The V gene is TRBV4-1, the J gene TRBJ1-1; a possible D gene is TRBD1 (5 bases). The CDR3 is 13 residues long. Looked up from germline, CDR1 is MGHRA and CDR2 is YSYEKL. The V end lost 0 bases, the J end lost 11 bases, and 13 bases lay between the germline ends. CDR3 sequence: CASSQEAGRGAFF. The CDR3 nucleotides are TGCGCCAGCAGCCAAGAGGCGGGACGGGGCGCTTTCTTT.